This is a list of T cell receptor beta chains from one sample in a study of control samples from healthy donors and cancer patients. Sequencing was performed with immunoSEQ multiplex PCR; in TCRdb, only in-frame clones are kept and a portion is missing. Here the sample spans approximately 94,000 clones, roughly 87% being singletons. Sample: blood. The receptors come from a woman in her fifties or sixties in good health. Each CDR3 is given with its conserved first and last residue. The D gene is left open where the match is weak. A clone size is listed for some rows: how often the clone was seen (once, few, many), or a class if it is expanded.

J,D,V,size,DNA,CDR3
TRBJ1-6,.,TRBV19,.,TGTGCCGCAGGGTTTGAAACCCTCCACTTT,CAAGFETLHF
TRBJ2-7,.,TRBV5-1,.,TGCGCCAGCAGCTCTAACGGGGTTGGCGAGCAGTACTTC,CASSSNGVGEQYF
TRBJ2-1,TRBD2,TRBV27,.,TGTGCCAGCAGTTTATTCGGACTAGCCAACAATGAGCAGTTCTTC,CASSLFGLANNEQFF
TRBJ1-5,.,TRBV12-3/TRBV12-4,.,TGTGCCAGCAGTTTAAGTGATAATCAGCCCCAGCATTTT,CASSLSDNQPQHF
TRBJ2-4,TRBD1,TRBV5-1,.,TGCGCCAGCAGCTCTCTTGGTCCCGGGACAGGGTCACGAAGAAACATTCAGTACTTC,CASSSLGPGTGSRRNIQYF
TRBJ2-7,.,TRBV4-1,.,TGCGCCAGCAGCCAAGCCTCCGGGACAAGAGCCTACGAGCAGTACTTC,CASSQASGTRAYEQYF
TRBJ1-2,.,TRBV12-3/TRBV12-4,.,TGTGCCAGCAGCCAAATCTGGTATGGCTACACCTTC,CASSQIWYGYTF
TRBJ1-5,TRBD1,TRBV10-3,medium-sized,TGTGCCATCAGTGCCGGTGGACAGGGAGGGTTTAATAGCAATCAGCCCCAGCATTTT,CAISAGGQGGFNSNQPQHF
TRBJ1-1,.,TRBV5-4,.,TGTGCCAGCAGCTCTGAGGACACTGAAGCTTTCTTT,CASSSEDTEAFF
TRBJ1-1,.,TRBV29-1,.,TGCAGCGCCACCGGGGACACTGAAGCTTTCTTT,CSATGDTEAFF
TRBJ2-1,.,TRBV21-1,.,TGTGCCAGCAGCAAAGATCCGGGAGGGCCTGGCTATGAGCAGTTCTTC,CASSKDPGGPGYEQFF
TRBJ2-3,.,TRBV6-5,.,TGTGCCAGCAGTTACTCCCAGTCCACAGATACGCAGTATTTT,CASSYSQSTDTQYF
TRBJ2-4,TRBD1,TRBV19,.,TGTGCCAGTAGTAACCGCCGGGACAGGGACTCTCAGTACTTC,CASSNRRDRDSQYF
TRBJ1-5,TRBD1,TRBV7-6,.,TGTGCCAGCAGCTTAACAGGGGATCCGGGTCAGCCCCAGCATTTT,CASSLTGDPGQPQHF
TRBJ1-2,.,TRBV4-1,.,TGCGCCAGCAGCCAAGGGCGACAGAGCAACTATGGCTACACCTTC,CASSQGRQSNYGYTF
TRBJ1-4,.,TRBV5-6,.,TGTGCCAGCAGCTTGACAATTACTAATGAAAAACTGTTTTTT,CASSLTITNEKLFF
TRBJ1-2,TRBD1,TRBV6-5,.,TGTGCCAGCAGGGACACTCCGGCAGGGGGCTATGGCTACACCTTC,CASRDTPAGGYGYTF
TRBJ2-2,TRBD2,TRBV11-1,.,TGTGCCAGCAGCTTATTAGCGGGTAACACCGGGGAGCTGTTTTTT,CASSLLAGNTGELFF
TRBJ2-1,.,TRBV3-1/TRBV3-2,.,TGTGCCAGCAGCTCATCGGGACTTAGGAACAATGAGCAGTTCTTC,CASSSSGLRNNEQFF
TRBJ1-1,TRBD1,TRBV29-1,.,TGCAGCGTCGTTAACAGGGGGTGGAACACTGAAGCTTTCTTT,CSVVNRGWNTEAFF
TRBJ2-1,TRBD2,TRBV3-1/TRBV3-2,.,TGTGCCAGCAGCCAAGATCTCATGCCGGGACTAGGATCCTACAATGAGCAGTTCTTC,CASSQDLMPGLGSYNEQFF
TRBJ1-2,TRBD1,TRBV9,.,TGTGCCAGCAGCGTAGGACAGGGCGACGGCTACACCTTC,CASSVGQGDGYTF
TRBJ1-5,TRBD1,TRBV5-3,.,TGTGCCAGAAGCTTGCCCGAAAAAACAGACAGGGGGAATCAGCCCCAGCATTTT,CARSLPEKTDRGNQPQHF
TRBJ2-2,.,TRBV7-3,.,TGTGCCAGCAGCTACAGTAACACCGGGGAGCTGTTTTTT,CASSYSNTGELFF
TRBJ2-3,TRBD1,TRBV6-5,.,TGTGCCAGCAGTTACTCGACAGGGGGGGGTACGCAGTATTTT,CASSYSTGGGTQYF
TRBJ1-2,.,TRBV6-5,once,TGTGCCAGCATACGGGGGGACGGGGGGAACTATGGCTACACCTTC,CASIRGDGGNYGYTF
TRBJ1-2,.,TRBV30,.,TGTGCCTGGAGGCACGGGAGGGGCTATGGCTACACCTTC,CAWRHGRGYGYTF
TRBJ1-1,.,TRBV7-9,.,TGTGCCAGCAGCTTGATCGGAACAGTAAACACTGAAGCTTTCTTT,CASSLIGTVNTEAFF
TRBJ2-3,.,TRBV11-2,.,TGTGCCAGCAGCTTACTTGGGGCTAGCACAGATACGCAGTATTTT,CASSLLGASTDTQYF
TRBJ1-6,TRBD1,TRBV5-3,.,TGTGCCAGAAGCCCAAGGGACAGGACCAAAGGAGCCTATAATTCACCCCTCCACTTT,CARSPRDRTKGAYNSPLHF
TRBJ2-2,TRBD1,TRBV7-6,once,TGTGCCAGCAGCTTAGCGACAGGGGGCACCGGGGAGCTGTTTTTT,CASSLATGGTGELFF
TRBJ2-3,.,TRBV7-9,.,TGTGCCAGCAGCTTACTCGGGGGTAGCACAGATACGCAGTATTTT,CASSLLGGSTDTQYF
TRBJ2-5,TRBD2,TRBV15,once,TGTGCCACCAGCAGGCCACTAGCGGCCTTACAAGAGACCCAGTACTTC,CATSRPLAALQETQYF
TRBJ2-2,TRBD1,TRBV6-5,.,TGTGCCAGCAGTTACGATCCGGACAGGCCCACCGGGGAGCTGTTTTTT,CASSYDPDRPTGELFF
TRBJ2-4,.,TRBV3-1/TRBV3-2,.,TGTGCCAGCAGCCAAGGTGTGAACAACATTCAGTACTTC,CASSQGVNNIQYF
TRBJ2-1,TRBD2,TRBV19,.,TGTGCCAGTAGTAGGGTAGCGGGAGGTGAGCAGTTCTTC,CASSRVAGGEQFF
TRBJ2-3,.,TRBV27,.,TGTGCCAGCAGTCCCCCCCCGACAAAAAGGCGGAGCACAGATACGCAGTATTTT,CASSPPPTKRRSTDTQYF
TRBJ1-6,TRBD1,TRBV27,.,TGTGCCAGCAGGCCGTCCGGGACAGGTGGTTCACCCCTCCACTTT,CASRPSGTGGSPLHF
TRBJ1-2,.,TRBV9,.,TGTGCCAGCAGCGTAGAAGGGCCCGGGGGTAACTATGGCTACACCTTC,CASSVEGPGGNYGYTF
TRBJ1-4,.,TRBV30,once,TGTGCCTGTTCTGGAAGCAATGAAAAACTGTTTTTT,CACSGSNEKLFF
TRBJ1-2,.,TRBV11-1,.,TGTGCCAGCAGCTTGCATGGGGTCGGCGACGATGGCTACACCTTC,CASSLHGVGDDGYTF
TRBJ1-2,.,TRBV2,few,TGTGCCAGCAAGGCAGGGGACTATGGCTACACCTTC,CASKAGDYGYTF
TRBJ2-3,TRBD2,TRBV11-3,.,TGTGCCAGCAGCCCCAGAGGAGCGGGAGGGCTTGTGACGCAGTATTTT,CASSPRGAGGLVTQYF
TRBJ2-1,TRBD2,TRBV2,.,TGTGCCAGCAGTGAAGGACTAGCGGCCAGGAGCTCCTACAATGAGCAGTTCTTC,CASSEGLAARSSYNEQFF
TRBJ1-2,.,TRBV11-2,.,TGTGCCAGCAGCCCAGACACTTACTATGGCTACACCTTC,CASSPDTYYGYTF
TRBJ1-2,.,TRBV3-1/TRBV3-2,.,TGTGCCAGCAGCCAAAGCGCCAGGGGTGACTATGGCTACACCTTC,CASSQSARGDYGYTF
TRBJ2-5,TRBD2,TRBV24-1,.,TGTGCCACCACGGGACTAGCGGGTGGAGAGACCCAGTACTTC,CATTGLAGGETQYF
TRBJ1-6,TRBD1,TRBV19,once,TGTGCCAGTAGTGTCGGGACAGGGGTAAGGTCACCCCTCCACTTT,CASSVGTGVRSPLHF
TRBJ1-1,.,TRBV7-9,.,TGTGCCAGCAGTTCGACAGACGGGAGGACTGAAGCTTTCTTT,CASSSTDGRTEAFF
TRBJ1-4,.,TRBV29-1,.,TGCAGCGCCCTTCGACAGCCGAATGAAAAACTGTTTTTT,CSALRQPNEKLFF
TRBJ2-7,.,TRBV5-1,.,TGCGCCAGCAGCTTGTTCCACGAGCAGTACTTC,CASSLFHEQYF